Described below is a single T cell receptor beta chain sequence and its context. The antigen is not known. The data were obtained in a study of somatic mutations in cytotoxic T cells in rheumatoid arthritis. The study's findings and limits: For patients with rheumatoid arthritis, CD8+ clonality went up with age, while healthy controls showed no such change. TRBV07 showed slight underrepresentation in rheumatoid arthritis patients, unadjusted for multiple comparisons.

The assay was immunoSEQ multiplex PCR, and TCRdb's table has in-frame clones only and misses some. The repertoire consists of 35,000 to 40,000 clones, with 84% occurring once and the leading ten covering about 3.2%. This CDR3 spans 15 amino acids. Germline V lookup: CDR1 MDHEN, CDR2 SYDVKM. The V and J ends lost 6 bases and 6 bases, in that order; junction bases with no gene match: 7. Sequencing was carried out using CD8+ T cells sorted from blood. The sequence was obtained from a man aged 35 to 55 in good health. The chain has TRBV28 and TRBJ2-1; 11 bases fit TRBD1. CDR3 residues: CASRPRDRGVNEQFF. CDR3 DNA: TGTGCCAGCAGACCCCGGGACAGGGGGGTCAATGAGCAGTTCTTC. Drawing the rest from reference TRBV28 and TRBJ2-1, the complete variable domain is DVKVTQSSRYLVKRTGEKVFLECVQDMDHENMFWYRQDPGLGLRLIYFSYDVKMKEKGDIPEGYSVSREKKERFSLILESASTNQTSMYLCASRPRDRGVNEQFFGPGTRLTVL.